This entry lists 21 T cell receptor beta chains sequenced from one sample in a study of T cell repertoires in cytomegalovirus infection. In TCRdb, the reads were re-called with MiXCR into one record per CDR3 protein. This sample has some 920,000 distinct CDR3 sequences; roughly 30% occur once, and the top ten carry around an eighth. These receptors have no identified antigens. The sample in question was cultured CD8+ T cells from PBMCs, obtained from culture after CMV antigen stimulation. Receptors were obtained from a human donor in good health (CMV status not recorded). Some clones in this sample may be carry-over from other donors' samples.

This clonotype has at least ten counts. This CDR3 is CASSPPGLAGGQETQYF. CDR3 in DNA: TGTGCCAGCAGCCCTCCGGGACTAGCGGGGGGCCAAGAGACCCAGTACTTC. The V and J genes are TRBV7-2 and TRBJ2-5; TRBD2 aligns across 15 bases. CDR3 length: 17 residues. Trimming took 5 bases from V and 1 from J; bases not matched to a gene: 5. The V gene's germline CDR1 is SGHTA and CDR2 FQGNSA.

This clonotype was observed a handful of times. The genes are TRBV7-6 and TRBJ1-3; 10 nucleotides align to TRBD1. Germline V CDR1 and CDR2: SGHVS, FNYEAQ. The V segment lost 3 bases and the J segment 0 bases; nucleotides outside the gene matches: 17. The CDR3 is made up of 21 amino acids. The CDR3 loop is CASSFLPGTGATSSSGNTIYF. DNA of the CDR3: TGTGCCAGCAGCTTTCTTCCCGGGACAGGGGCTACCTCTTCCTCTGGAAACACCATATATTTT.

This clonotype was recorded a few times. The J gene is TRBJ1-1, the V gene TRBV20-1; D is uncertain. The CDR3 sequence is 14 residues long. With 6 bases removed from V and 1 base from J, the gap between germline ends came to 15 bases. CDR1 DFQATT and CDR2 SNEGSKA come from the germline V gene (reference sequence). This CDR3 is CSAPFQISNTEAFF. CDR3 coding DNA: TGCAGTGCCCCCTTTCAGATTTCGAACACTGAAGCTTTCTTT.

This clonotype was seen more than once but under ten times. The V gene is TRBV7-6, the J gene TRBJ1-4; D uncertain. Germline V gene data show CDR1 as SGHVS and CDR2 as FNYEAQ. The CDR3 sequence is 13 residues long. Between the trimmed V and J ends, which lost 2 bases and 5 bases, there was a span of 6 bases. The CDR3 protein is CASSLLANEKLFF. CDR3 DNA sequence: TGTGCCAGCAGCTTACTCGCGAATGAAAAACTGTTTTTT.

The V gene is TRBV7-4, the J gene TRBJ1-3; D gene unclear. The CDR3 contains 15 residues. Germline V CDR1 and CDR2: SGHVT, SQSDAQ. Trimming cost V 1 base and J 3 bases, with 10 bases left between them. CDR3 protein: CASSLDGLIGNTIYF. Written as DNA, the CDR3 is TGTGCCAGCAGCTTAGACGGTCTGATTGGAAACACCATATATTTT. The full variable domain, completed using reference TRBV7-4 and TRBJ1-3, is GAGVSQSPRYKVAKRGRDVALRCDSISGHVTLYWYRQTLGQGSEVLTYSQSDAQRDKSGRPSGRFSAERPERSVSTLKIQRTEQGDSAVYLCASSLDGLIGNTIYFGEGSWLTVV.

The chain joins TRBV29-1 to TRBJ1-2; 7 bases align to TRBD1. The CDR3 loop spans 14 amino acids. The V and J ends lost 3 bases and 5 bases, in that order; junction bases with no gene match: 9. Germline CDR1 and CDR2: SQVTM and ANQGSEA. CDR3 in amino acids: CSVETRGFMYGYTF. The CDR3 nucleotides are TGCAGCGTTGAGACCAGGGGGTTTATGTATGGCTACACCTTC.

J is TRBJ1-1 and V is TRBV7-9; D call uncertain. The CDR3 covers 15 residues. Between the trimmed V and J ends, which lost 4 bases and 1 base, there was a span of 13 bases. Germline assignment: CDR1 SEHNR and CDR2 FQNEAQ (reference sequence). CDR3: CASSSLGRENTEAFF. The CDR3 bases are TGTGCCAGCAGCTCTCTTGGGCGGGAGAACACTGAAGCTTTCTTT.

The chain employs TRBV19 and TRBJ1-4, with D unclear. The CDR3 totals 15 residues. Germline CDR1 LNHDA, CDR2 SQIVND (reference sequence). Trimming took off 9 bases at V and 4 bases at J, with 18 bases between the two ends. For the CDR3, the DNA is TGTGCCAGCGAAGGATGGGCGCTCGGTAATGAAAAACTGTTTTTT. This sequence encodes CASEGWALGNEKLFF.

Many counts were recorded for this clonotype. The chain combines TRBV7-6 with TRBJ2-1; D is ambiguous. CDR3 length equals 14 residues. The V end lost 1 base, the J end lost 6 bases, and 10 bases lay between the germline ends. The germline V gene has CDR1 SGHVS and CDR2 FNYEAQ. CDR3 nucleotide sequence: TGTGCCAGCAGCTTAGGTACCAGCATCAATGAGCAGTTCTTC. Encoded protein: CASSLGTSINEQFF.

This clonotype was detected only a few times. The chain couples TRBV6-6 to TRBJ2-5; D is unresolved. This CDR3 region has 12 residues. Per germline, CDR1 MNHNY and CDR2 SVGAGI (reference sequence). V was pared by 2 bases and J by 4 bases, with 5 bases between. For the CDR3, the DNA is TGTGCCAGCAGTTACAATCTAGAGACCCAGTACTTC. Translated, it gives CASSYNLETQYF.

This clonotype has only one observation. This chain connects TRBV5-6 to TRBJ1-1; D is uncertain. Germline V lookup: CDR1 SGHDT, CDR2 YYEEEE. This CDR3 comprises 15 residues. Deletions cut 0 bases from V and 6 bases from J, with 15 bases between. The CDR3 spells CASSLGWGGLPEAFF. CDR3 nucleotides: TGTGCCAGCAGCTTGGGATGGGGAGGGCTGCCTGAAGCTTTCTTT. Based on the CDR3 plus reference TRBV5-6 and TRBJ1-1, the full variable domain is DAGVTQSPTHLIKTRGQQVTLRCSPKSGHDTVSWYQQALGQGPQFIFQYYEEEERQRGNFPDRFSGHQFPNYSSELNVNALLLGDSALYLCASSLGWGGLPEAFFGQGTRLTVV.

This chain connects TRBV19 to TRBJ2-2, with D possibly matching TRBD1 (5 bases). CDR3 length: 15 residues. Germline CDR1 LNHDA, CDR2 SQIVND (reference sequence). V was trimmed by 5 bases and J by 2 bases, leaving 12 bases between them. Written as DNA, the CDR3 is TGTGCCAGTAGTCCGGACACGGACAACACCGGGGAGCTGTTTTTT. Translating gives CASSPDTDNTGELFF.

The table lists this clonotype with a few counts. V gene TRBV15 combines with J gene TRBJ2-4; a weak D match, TRBD2 (5 bases). This CDR3 region has 15 residues. V was shortened by 8 bases and J by 3 bases, with 17 bases between the two germline ends. The germline V gene encodes CDR1 LNHNV and CDR2 YYDKDF (reference sequence). CDR3 nucleotides: TGTGCCACCGGACGGACTCGAACCCTCAAAAACATTCAGTACTTC. Amino acids: CATGRTRTLKNIQYF.

This chain links TRBV28 with TRBJ2-3, with 11 bases aligning to TRBD2. This CDR3 is built from 17 residues. Trimming cost V 1 base and J 1 base; bases outside gene matches: 4. Germline-derived CDR1 and CDR2 are MDHEN and SYDVKM. The CDR3 loop is CASSLLAGGVGTDTQYF. As DNA, the CDR3 is TGTGCCAGCAGTTTATTAGCGGGGGGGGTCGGCACAGATACGCAGTATTTT.

The chain links TRBV6-2 or TRBV6-3 to TRBJ2-7, with D tentatively TRBD2 (5 bases). The germline CDR1 and CDR2 sequences are MNHEY and SVGEGT. Trimming stripped 0 bases from V and 4 bases from J, with 16 bases between. This CDR3 is built from 16 residues. The CDR3 is CASSYSKASGDYEQYV. The CDR3 region has the DNA TGTGCCAGCAGTTACTCGAAGGCATCCGGGGATTACGAGCAGTACGTC.

This clonotype was detected ten times or more. This chain joins TRBV7-9 and TRBJ1-5; D is possibly TRBD1 (6 bases). The V gene's germline CDR1 is SEHNR and CDR2 FQNEAQ (reference sequence). With 1 base removed from V and 7 bases from J, the gap between germline ends came to 11 bases. CDR3 length: 14 residues. The CDR3 coding sequence is TGTGCCAGCAGCTTAGGAGGGGGGAGGCAGCCCCAGCATTTT. It codes for CASSLGGGRQPQHF.

The V gene is TRBV27, the J gene TRBJ1-2; 7 nucleotides line up with TRBD1. The CDR3 is made up of 12 amino acids. Germline V gene data show CDR1 as MNHEY and CDR2 as SMNVEV (reference sequence). Trimming removed 6 bases from V and 9 bases from J; junction bases left unmatched: 7. The CDR3 region is CASRQGSRSYTF. Written as DNA, the CDR3 is TGTGCCAGCAGACAGGGGAGCAGGAGCTACACCTTC.

This chain connects TRBV28 to TRBJ1-4; D is perhaps TRBD1 (5 bases). Trimming cost V 6 bases and J 7 bases, with 21 bases left between them. The CDR3 extends over 16 amino acids. From germline, CDR1 is MDHEN and CDR2 SYDVKM. The CDR3 bases are TGTGCCAGCAGGCAGGGACTCCTTAACCGCGGTGAAAAACTGTTTTTT. Its protein product is CASRQGLLNRGEKLFF.

This sequence joins TRBV4-3 and TRBJ1-5; TRBD1 is a possible D gene (5 bases). The CDR3 is made up of 15 amino acids. The germline V gene encodes CDR1 LGHNA and CDR2 YSLEER. V was cut by 1 base and J by 0 bases, with 7 bases left in between. The CDR3 protein is CASSQGDPSNQPQHF. DNA for the CDR3: TGCGCCAGCAGCCAAGGGGACCCTAGCAATCAGCCCCAGCATTTT.

There are a few counts of this clonotype. The chain employs TRBV6-5 and TRBJ2-6, with D hard to call. V lost 0 bases and J lost 5, with 8 bases in between. In germline, CDR1 is MNHEY, CDR2 SVGAGI. CDR3 size: 15 residues. The CDR3 nucleotides read TGTGCCAGCAGTTACTCCGTGGAGTGGGCCAACGTCCTGACTTTC. Amino acids: CASSYSVEWANVLTF.

This clonotype was recorded many times. This rearrangement joins TRBV7-4 to TRBJ1-2; 7 bases match TRBD1. The J segment lost 8 bases and the V segment lost 0 bases, leaving 9 bases of the junction unmatched. Germline values: CDR1 SGHVT, CDR2 SQSDAQ. The CDR3 covers 15 residues. CDR3 nucleotides: TGTGCCAGCAGCTTAGCGTTCGACAGGGCTCAGGGCTACACCTTC. Translation gives CASSLAFDRAQGYTF.